This record concerns one T cell receptor beta chain sequence. The data were produced by immunoSEQ multiplex PCR, yet TCRdb's version contains in-frame clones alone and is incomplete. Of just under 95,000 clones in the sample, approximately 91% were seen once. The source of the sample is a study of T cell responses to AZD1222 COVID-19 vaccine. Germline CDR1 LNHDA, CDR2 SQIVND (reference sequence). The germline V and J ends were trimmed by 0 bases and 10 bases, with 12 bases remaining between them. CDR3 size: 13 residues. Here the sequenced sample was peripheral blood, taken on day 0 of AZD1222 vaccination. This clonotype was sampled from an adult in good health. The chain has TRBV19 and TRBJ1-2; maybe TRBD1 (6 bases). CDR3 bases: TGTGCCAGTAGTATAGATACAGGGTCAGTCTACACCTTC. Its protein is CASSIDTGSVYTF.